This T cell receptor beta chain stems from a study of T cell responses to AZD1222 COVID-19 vaccine. This clone appeared once. Its matching antigen is unknown. The V gene lost 1 base and the J gene lost 7 bases, with 10 bases spanning the gap. Germline CDR1 reads MGHDK; CDR2 reads SYGVNS. The CDR3 extends over 14 amino acids. Produced via immunoSEQ multiplex PCR; TCRdb's table is partial and in-frame only. In the table there are 130,000 to 150,000 clones, roughly 88% of which are singletons. Whole-study results and caveats: Recipients of AZD1222 seropositive at baseline numbered only five or six.

Specimen: peripheral blood, collected on day 0 of AZD1222 vaccination. The sequence was obtained from an adult in good health. The gene calls are TRBV25-1 and TRBJ2-2; D remains ambiguous. The CDR3, as DNA: TGTGCCAGCAGTGAATGGGGTGGGATCGGGGAGCTGTTTTTT. Its translation: CASSEWGGIGELFF.